The 26 T cell receptor beta chains listed next were all sequenced from one sample in a study of cytomegalovirus exposure and HLA in healthy donors. 60 Vbeta and 13 Jbeta primers were used in PCR. Produced via immunoSEQ multiplex PCR; TCRdb's table is partial and in-frame only. The sample shows 150,000 to 200,000 clones, about 80% of them seen only once. The sample was PBMCs. The origin of the receptors is a woman between 25 and 40 years old in good health and CMV-seronegative.

The chain is built from TRBV5-1 and TRBJ2-3; 8 bases are shared with TRBD1. The CDR3 is 14 residues long. Trimming took 2 bases from V and 1 from J; bases not matched to a gene: 0. The germline CDR1 and CDR2 sequences are SGHRS and YFSETQ. The CDR3 protein is CASSLQGGTDTQYF. Written as DNA, the CDR3 is TGCGCCAGCAGCTTACAGGGGGGCACAGATACGCAGTATTTT.

The J gene is TRBJ2-2, the V gene TRBV13; 7 bases are a match to TRBD2. Germline CDR1 reads PRHDT; CDR2 reads FYEKMQ (reference sequence). This CDR3 is built from 16 residues. V lost 4 bases and J lost 1; bases outside the gene matches: 6. CDR3 nucleotide sequence: TGTGCCAGCAGCTCCCCCCCGGGGGGGAACACCGGGGAGCTGTTTTTT. Its translation: CASSSPPGGNTGELFF.

There are a few counts of this clone. The chain employs TRBV5-1 and TRBJ2-5; D possibly corresponds to TRBD1 (7 bases). With 4 bases removed from V and 2 bases from J, the gap between germline ends came to 12 bases. The CDR3 contains 14 residues. Germline assignment: CDR1 SGHRS and CDR2 YFSETQ. The CDR3 reads CASSPQGGQETQYF. The CDR3 region has the DNA TGCGCCAGCAGCCCGCAGGGGGGTCAAGAGACCCAGTACTTC.

Here the CDR3 reads CASSFPDRVGEQFF. Here the CDR3 DNA reads TGCGCCAGCAGCTTCCCGGACAGGGTCGGTGAGCAGTTCTTC. The chain has TRBV5-1 and TRBJ2-1; TRBD1 matches at 8 bases. V shed 2 bases and J 9 bases; nucleotides not matched to a gene: 7. Germline-derived CDR1 and CDR2 are SGHRS and YFSETQ. This CDR3 has 14 residues.

The V gene is TRBV7-8, the J gene TRBJ2-7; D remains ambiguous. The V and J ends lost 2 bases and 1 base respectively, with 30 bases between them. Germline-derived CDR1 and CDR2 are SGHVS and FQNEAQ. The CDR3 runs to 21 residues. CDR3 residues: CASSLLVHSRTLLPQSYEQYF. The CDR3 DNA reads TGTGCCAGCAGCTTATTGGTTCACTCCCGTACTCTCCTACCCCAATCCTACGAGCAGTACTTC.

This clone was observed a handful of times. The chain couples TRBV11-3 to TRBJ1-1; unclear D gene. The CDR3 loop spans 14 amino acids. V lost 5 bases and J lost 1, with 11 bases in between. Germline V gene sequence: CDR1 SGHNT, CDR2 YENEEA. CDR3 nucleotide sequence: TGTGCCAGCAGCGCTGGGCTTGGGAACACTGAAGCTTTCTTT. Translating it yields CASSAGLGNTEAFF.

The J gene is TRBJ1-4, the V gene TRBV7-8; 9 bases map to TRBD1. V was clipped by 3 bases and J by 8 bases; unmatched bases: 1. The CDR3 consists of 13 residues. Germline CDR1 reads SGHVS; CDR2 reads FQNEAQ. CDR3 in amino acids: CASSLGQGEKLFF. CDR3 bases: TGTGCCAGCAGCTTGGGACAGGGCGAAAAACTGTTTTTT.

The genes are TRBV7-8 and TRBJ2-2; 7 nucleotides align to TRBD1. The V segment lost 5 bases and the J segment 6 bases; nucleotides outside the gene matches: 9. The germline V gene encodes CDR1 SGHVS and CDR2 FQNEAQ. The CDR3 runs 15 residues. The CDR3: CASSQGQGESGELFF. The CDR3 DNA reads as TGTGCCAGCAGCCAAGGGCAGGGGGAATCCGGGGAGCTGTTTTTT.

This clone showed up just a few times. J is TRBJ2-3 and V is TRBV28; perhaps TRBD1 as D (5 bases). This CDR3 spans 17 amino acids. V dropped 2 bases and J dropped 3 bases, with 18 bases sitting between them. Germline V CDR1 and CDR2: MDHEN, SYDVKM. CDR3 protein: CASSLPQGSSGTDTQYF. The CDR3, as DNA: TGTGCCAGCAGTTTACCTCAAGGCAGTTCAGGGACAGATACGCAGTATTTT.

This clone has just one count. The chain combines TRBV18 with TRBJ2-7; D perhaps matches TRBD2 (5 bases). Trimming stripped 4 bases from V and 0 bases from J, with 10 bases between. The germline V gene has CDR1 KGHSH and CDR2 LQKENI. The CDR3 has 14 residues. CDR3 bases: TGTGCCAGCTCACAATTCCGGGACTCCTACGAGCAGTACTTC. Translating it yields CASSQFRDSYEQYF.

This clone appeared a single time. The chain has TRBV27 and TRBJ1-3; unclear D gene. The CDR3 consists of 14 residues. V shed 7 bases and J shed 2 bases, with 12 bases lying between them. Germline V gene lookup returns CDR1 MNHEY and CDR2 SMNVEV (reference sequence). For the CDR3, the DNA is TGTGCCAGCACATTCAGAGGAACTGGAAACACCATATATTTT. Its translation is CASTFRGTGNTIYF.

The chain joins TRBV4-3 to TRBJ1-4; 9 nucleotides line up with TRBD1. The CDR3 runs to 19 residues. Germline values: CDR1 LGHNA, CDR2 YSLEER. The V segment lost 1 base and the J segment 0 bases; nucleotides outside the gene matches: 9. Written as DNA, the CDR3 is TGCGCCAGCAGCCAAGTCACAGGGGGCTATTATGCAACTAATGAAAAACTGTTTTTT. It translates to CASSQVTGGYYATNEKLFF.

This clone was seen just once. This chain links TRBV7-2 with TRBJ2-1; the D is unclear. Looked up from germline, CDR1 is SGHTA and CDR2 is FQGNSA. V gave up 1 base and J gave up 9 bases, with 4 bases separating them. The CDR3 loop spans 11 amino acids. Here the CDR3 DNA reads TGTGCCAGCAGCTTAGTCCTTGAGCAGTTCTTC. Translating it yields CASSLVLEQFF.

This chain links TRBV29-1 with TRBJ2-7, with D possibly TRBD1 on 5 matching bases. The CDR3 has 11 amino acids. V lost 5 bases and J 4 bases, leaving 9 bases between the germline ends. From germline, CDR1 is SQVTM and CDR2 ANQGSEA. CDR3 in amino acids: CSVRRAYEQYF. Written as DNA, the CDR3 is TGCAGCGTTCGCAGGGCTTACGAGCAGTACTTC.

Turning to this clone: Other DNA variants within this sample encode the same CDR3. The CDR3 reads CAISVQKNTEAFF. The CDR3 coding sequence is TGTGCCATCAGTGTTCAGAAAAACACTGAAGCTTTCTTT. The genes are TRBV10-3 and TRBJ1-1; D ambiguous. The germline gives CDR1 ENHRY, CDR2 SYGVKD. V was cut by 4 bases and J by 2 bases, with 8 bases left in between. This CDR3 contains 13 residues.

V gene TRBV19 combines with J gene TRBJ1-2; D gene ambiguous. Germline V CDR1 and CDR2: LNHDA, SQIVND (reference sequence). V was trimmed by 2 bases and J by 5 bases, leaving 15 bases between them. CDR3 size: 15 residues. This CDR3 reads CASSITTAGGYGYTF. CDR3 coding DNA: TGTGCCAGTAGTATAACCACGGCAGGAGGGTATGGCTACACCTTC.

The chain employs TRBV6-4 and TRBJ2-5; TRBD2 agrees at 7 bases. In germline, CDR1 is MRHNA, CDR2 SNTAGT. The CDR3 has 15 amino acids. The J segment lost 5 bases and the V segment lost 6 bases, leaving 12 bases of the junction unmatched. CDR3 coding DNA: TGTGCCAGCAGCGCCGAGGTCGGGAGGAGGGAGACCCAGTACTTC. Translated, it gives CASSAEVGRRETQYF.

The chain has TRBV1 and TRBJ2-1; the DNA was not compared with TRBD2, the D call given in the table. TRBV1 is a known pseudogene. The CDR3 contains 13 residues. Written as DNA, the CDR3 is TGCACCAGCAGCCAAGATCGGGGAAATGAGCAGTTCTTC. Its protein product is CTSSQDRGNEQFF.

V usage is TRBV7-2 and J usage is TRBJ1-3, with 7 bases lining up with TRBD1. With 0 bases clipped from V and 0 bases from J, the junction kept 5 bases outside the gene matches. CDR1 and CDR2 (germline): SGHTA, FQGNSA. This CDR3 has 17 residues. CDR3 coding DNA: TGTGCCAGCAGCTTAGCGGCAGGGGGAAGCTCTGGAAACACCATATATTTT. Its translation: CASSLAAGGSSGNTIYF.

This chain connects TRBV28 to TRBJ1-2; maybe TRBD1 (6 bases). There are 14 residues in the CDR3. The germline V gene encodes CDR1 MDHEN and CDR2 SYDVKM. Trimming took off 1 base at V and 10 bases at J, with 16 bases between the two ends. CDR3 nucleotide sequence: TGTGCCAGCAGTTTATATGGACAGCCCCATGACTACACCTTC. It codes for CASSLYGQPHDYTF.

The CDR3 DNA is TGCGCCAGCAGCACAGGGGGCGTCAATCAGCCCCAGCATTTT. Its translation is CASSTGGVNQPQHF. The J gene is TRBJ1-5, the V gene TRBV5-1; 9 bases map to TRBD1. V lost 4 bases, J lost 3 bases, and 2 bases stayed unmatched. The CDR3 contains 14 residues. The germline gives CDR1 SGHRS, CDR2 YFSETQ.

There are a few counts of this clone. This chain links TRBV4-1 with TRBJ1-2, with 11 bases identical to TRBD1. The V gene's germline CDR1 is MGHRA and CDR2 YSYEKL. This CDR3 comprises 19 residues. Germline trimming cut 4 bases from V and 2 bases from J; bases unmatched to any gene: 15. CDR3 sequence (DNA): TGCGCCAGCAGCCGTTTACCGTACGGAGGGGACAGGGGGAACTATGGCTACACCTTC. Translation: CASSRLPYGGDRGNYGYTF.

The chain couples TRBV4-3 to TRBJ1-3; 9 positions agree with TRBD1. The CDR3 covers 15 residues. V lost 2 bases to trimming and J lost 4 bases; unmatched junction nucleotides: 3. CDR1 and CDR2 from the germline V gene are LGHNA and YSLEER. This CDR3 reads CASSQTGGSGNTIYF. CDR3 nucleotides: TGCGCCAGCAGCCAAACAGGGGGCTCGGGAAACACCATATATTTT.

The rearrangement joins TRBV27 to TRBJ2-3; D not resolved. CDR1 is MNHEY, CDR2 SMNVEV, per germline (reference sequence). The CDR3 sequence is 11 residues long. The V end lost 5 bases, the J end lost 4 bases, and 4 bases lay between the germline ends. As DNA, the CDR3 is TGTGCCAGCAGTCAGTCAGATACGCAGTATTTT. It is translated as CASSQSDTQYF.

The chain combines TRBV7-6 with TRBJ2-2, with TRBD2 matching over 7 bases. The CDR3 sequence is 16 residues long. Germline trimming cut 0 bases from V and 2 bases from J; bases unmatched to any gene: 3. Germline V gene data show CDR1 as SGHVS and CDR2 as FNYEAQ. The CDR3 nucleotides are TGTGCCAGCAGCTTAGCCCCGGGAGGTAACACCGGGGAGCTGTTTTTT. It translates to CASSLAPGGNTGELFF.

This rearrangement joins TRBV13 to TRBJ2-5; the match to TRBD1 covers 7 bases. This CDR3 is 14 amino acids long. Germline CDR1 is PRHDT and CDR2 is FYEKMQ (reference sequence). V was pared by 3 bases and J by 3 bases, with 4 bases of the junction left unmatched. The CDR3 reads CASSFRGGEETQYF. CDR3 DNA sequence: TGTGCCAGCAGCTTTCGAGGGGGCGAAGAGACCCAGTACTTC.